This TCR beta chain was identified in a study of Ad26.COV2.S vaccination and SARS-CoV-2 variants. Overall study: The authors gave Ad26.COV2.S intramuscularly, either once or twice 56 days apart. Findings of the study overall: Placebo recipients showed lower spike-specific TCR breadth than vaccinees. Once vaccination had occurred, spike-specific CD8+ and CD4+ T cell responses reportedly showed substantial breadth.

Note on this clone: Its antigen is still unknown.

The data were produced by immunoSEQ multiplex PCR, yet TCRdb's version contains in-frame clones alone and is incomplete. Of hundreds of thousands of clones listed, 90% were seen once; the top ten hold 12%. Specified treatment: about 20 received Ad26.COV2.S at low or high dose, single or two shots; 5 received placebo; per-sample allocation not given. Collection of samples fell on day 63 after the first vaccine or placebo injection. Donation was by an adult aged 18-55 years who was in Boston. V lost 2 bases, J lost 8 bases, and 14 bases lay in between. Germline V CDR1 and CDR2: SGDLS, YYNGEE. This CDR3 contains 14 residues.

Here the sequenced sample was peripheral blood, taken in a trial of Ad26.COV2.S vaccine versus placebo. This chain connects TRBV9 to TRBJ2-1; D not resolved. The receptor comes from a person between 18 and 65 years old who received the Ad26.COV2.S COVID-19 vaccine or a placebo. The CDR3 reads CASSVGGTTYEQFF. In DNA form, the CDR3 reads TGTGCCAGCAGCGTTGGTGGCACCACCTATGAGCAGTTCTTC.